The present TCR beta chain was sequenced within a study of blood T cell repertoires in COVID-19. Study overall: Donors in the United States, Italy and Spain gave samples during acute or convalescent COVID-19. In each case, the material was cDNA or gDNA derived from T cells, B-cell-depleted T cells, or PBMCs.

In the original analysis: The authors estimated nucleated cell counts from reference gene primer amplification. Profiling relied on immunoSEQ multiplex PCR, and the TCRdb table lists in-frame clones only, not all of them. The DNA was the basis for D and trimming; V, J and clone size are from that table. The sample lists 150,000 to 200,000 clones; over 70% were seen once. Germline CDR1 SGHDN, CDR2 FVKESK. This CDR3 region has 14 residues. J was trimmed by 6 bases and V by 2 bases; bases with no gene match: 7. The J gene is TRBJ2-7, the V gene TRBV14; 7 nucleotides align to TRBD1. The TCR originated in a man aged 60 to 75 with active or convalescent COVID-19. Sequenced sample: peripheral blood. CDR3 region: CASSQKGQSREQYF. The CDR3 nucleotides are TGTGCCAGCAGCCAAAAGGGACAGAGTCGCGAGCAGTACTTC.